The 13 T cell receptor beta chains reported below all come from one sample, sequenced in a study of beta chain features in type 1 diabetes. TCRB transcripts that were expressed got sequenced, as all of the isolated RNA had been reverse transcribed. Method: immunoSEQ multiplex PCR; TCRdb's copy keeps in-frame clones and lacks some. The sample lists 970,000 or so clones, roughly 15% occurring once. Material for sequencing was naive CD4+ T cells from blood. These TCRs come from a woman in her late teens or twenties in good health.

Only a few counts were recorded for this clone. The V call is TRBV27, the J call TRBJ2-7; 8 positions agree with TRBD2. Germline-derived CDR1 and CDR2 are MNHEY and SMNVEV (reference sequence). After removal of 8 bases from V and 5 bases from J, the junction contained 17 bases not matched to a gene. The CDR3 spans 16 residues. CDR3 in amino acids: CASAGYSGTFGNEQYF. The CDR3 nucleotides read TGTGCCAGCGCGGGATATAGCGGGACCTTCGGTAACGAGCAGTACTTC.

The chain's CDR3 is CASRNRNEVTQYF. In DNA form, the CDR3 reads TGTGCCAGCAGAAACCGTAACGAGGTGACCCAGTACTTC. V usage is TRBV6-5 and J usage is TRBJ2-5; D uncertain. Germline V gives CDR1 MNHEY, CDR2 SVGAGI. The ends were cut back, 6 bases at V and 7 bases at J, with 15 bases in the middle. The CDR3 loop spans 13 amino acids.

The chain combines TRBV11-2 with TRBJ2-7; the D gene is possibly TRBD2 (6 bases). This CDR3 comprises 15 residues. Per the germline V gene, CDR1 is SGHAT and CDR2 is FQNNGV. Trimming left V 1 base short and J 5 bases short, with 15 bases between. This chain's CDR3 is CASSLGREYPHEQYF. The CDR3, as DNA: TGTGCCAGCAGCTTAGGACGGGAGTACCCCCACGAGCAGTACTTC.

To note about this clone: The identical CDR3 is also encoded by other nucleotide sequences in the sample. This rearrangement joins TRBV20-1 to TRBJ2-1; D ambiguous. The CDR3 spans 8 residues. Germline CDR1 DFQATT, CDR2 SNEGSKA (reference sequence). Trimming removed 6 bases from V and 10 bases from J, with 4 bases in between. The CDR3 here is CSAGEQFF. CDR3 bases: TGCAGTGCCGGAGAGCAGTTCTTC.

The table lists this clone with a few counts. The chain couples TRBV18 to TRBJ2-1, with D hard to call. The CDR3 has 14 residues. The V gene's germline CDR1 is KGHSH and CDR2 LQKENI. V dropped 6 bases and J dropped 0 bases, with 9 bases sitting between them. This CDR3 is CASSLGRSYNEQFF. For the CDR3, the DNA is TGTGCCAGCTCTTTAGGACGCTCCTACAATGAGCAGTTCTTC.

The chain carries TRBV6-5 and TRBJ1-2; possibly TRBD1 for D (5 bases). The V gene lost 10 bases and the J gene lost 3 bases, with 21 bases spanning the gap. The CDR3 loop spans 15 amino acids. The germline CDR1 and CDR2 sequences are MNHEY and SVGAGI. The DNA for the CDR3 is TGTGCCATAAAACGGCGGGGCGGTGGGGACTATGGCTACACCTTC. Translating gives CAIKRRGGGDYGYTF.

This chain links TRBV6-4 with TRBJ2-2; D is unresolved. Germline loops: CDR1 MRHNA, CDR2 SNTAGT. Trimming pared 5 bases from V and 2 bases from J, leaving 15 bases between. The CDR3 is 16 amino acids. The CDR3, as DNA: TGTGCCAGCAGTTACCGCTGGGCCTCCAACACCGGGGAGCTGTTTTTT. This encodes CASSYRWASNTGELFF.

In this sample, this clone turned up once. Other DNA sequences in this sample translate to the same CDR3. This rearrangement joins TRBV2 to TRBJ1-5; D is uncertain. Trimming took 0 bases from V and 0 from J, leaving 3 bases between them. From germline, CDR1 is SNHLY and CDR2 FYNNEI. The CDR3 is made up of 14 amino acids. CDR3 DNA sequence: TGTGCCAGCAGTGAAGCTAGTAGCAATCAGCCCCAGCATTTT. Its protein is CASSEASSNQPQHF.

This clone was recorded at least ten times. This rearrangement joins TRBV28 to TRBJ2-1; 8 nucleotides agree with TRBD2. The V gene's germline CDR1 is MDHEN and CDR2 SYDVKM. The trim removed 6 bases at V and 7 bases at J, leaving 5 bases unmatched. This CDR3 has 13 amino acids. In nucleotides, the CDR3 is TGTGCCAGCAGGACTAGCGTCTTGAATGAGCAGTTCTTC. Translating gives CASRTSVLNEQFF.

The chain employs TRBV9 and TRBJ2-5, with TRBD2 as a possible D gene (5 bases). The CDR3 has 16 residues. Trimming removed 1 base from V and 4 bases from J, with 17 bases in between. Looked up from germline, CDR1 is SGDLS and CDR2 is YYNGEE. CDR3 sequence (DNA): TGTGCCAGCAGCGTATTCCCTGTTACTGGAGGAGAGACCCAGTACTTC. Its protein is CASSVFPVTGGETQYF.

The V call is TRBV9, the J call TRBJ1-4; D remains unclear. V was clipped by 4 bases and J by 1 base, with 11 bases between them. Germline-derived CDR1 and CDR2 are SGDLS and YYNGEE. This CDR3 is built from 15 residues. CDR3 loop: CASSRAIGTNEKLFF. As DNA, the CDR3 is TGTGCCAGCAGCAGGGCCATCGGAACTAATGAAAAACTGTTTTTT.

This clone was detected a few times. The gene calls are TRBV18 and TRBJ2-1; a possible D gene is TRBD2 (5 bases). The germline gives CDR1 KGHSH, CDR2 LQKENI. This CDR3 comprises 13 residues. V lost 3 bases to trimming and J lost 9 bases, with 12 bases between them. The CDR3 bases are TGTGCCAGCTCACCTTCTGAGGGAGCTGAGCAGTTCTTC. Protein product: CASSPSEGAEQFF.

This sequence joins TRBV7-9 and TRBJ2-1, with a possible D match to TRBD1 (6 bases). Germline V gene sequence: CDR1 SEHNR, CDR2 FQNEAQ (reference sequence). The V end lost 3 bases, the J end lost 7 bases, and 13 bases lay between the germline ends. The CDR3 has 14 amino acids. The CDR3 DNA sequence: TGTGCCAGCAGCTTTCAGGGGCGTTGGAATGAGCAGTTCTTC. It is translated as CASSFQGRWNEQFF.